The clone carrying this T cell receptor (beta chain) was detected ten times or more. Its specificity is not known. The CDR3 totals 14 residues. The V gene lost 2 bases and the J gene lost 0 bases, with 8 bases spanning the gap. Germline values: CDR1 PRHDT, CDR2 FYEKMQ (reference sequence). The investigators amplified TCR beta CDR3 regions from RNA transcripts. With the HTBI primer set, the TCR CDR3 went through a first round of RT-PCR. TCRdb re-derived calls from the multiplex PCR reads in MiXCR, one entry per CDR3 protein. The profile shows about 400,000 distinct CDR3 sequences, roughly an eighth of them singletons. The data were obtained in a study of T cells in Graves' hyperthyroidism and ophthalmopathy. Study-wide points: Through a model of 13 V-J features, ophthalmopathy was separated from stable hyperthyroidism. Within blood appeared most thyroid clonotypes that had expanded above 0.001.

Out of roughly 9.1 ml of fresh peripheral blood came the PBMCs. This receptor was identified in a woman younger than 35 with Graves' hyperthyroidism. The sample was blood. The rearrangement uses TRBV13 and TRBJ2-7; no reliable D call. The CDR3 DNA reads TGTGCCAGCAGCTTAATGAGGAGCTCCTACGAGCAGTACTTC. Translation: CASSLMRSSYEQYF.